The 17 T cell receptor beta chains given below trace back to one sample, sequenced in a study of human T cells and chemical hapten exposure. MiXCR, run by TCRdb on the RACE reads, gives a single entry per CDR3 protein. The sample includes 30,000 to 40,000 distinct CDR3 sequences, 9.5% to 15% of them seen just once. Time point given: patch test 3, about 24 weeks after DPC sensitization. Sample treatment: therapeutic diphenylcyclopropenone sensitization with weekly scalp DPC. Unfractionated whole blood served as the source for total RNA extraction. This specimen was whole blood, taken in connection with sensitization to the hapten diphenylcyclopropenone (DPC). The source of these receptors is a woman in her forties with alopecia areata. Some clones in this sample may be carry-over from other donors' samples.

This clonotype turned up a few times. The chain couples TRBV5-5 to TRBJ2-2; 7 nucleotides match TRBD1. Looked up from germline, CDR1 is SGHKS and CDR2 is YYEKEE (reference sequence). With V trimmed by 2 bases and J by 7 bases, 11 bases remained unmatched. The CDR3 runs to 16 residues. CDR3 amino acids: CASSFDTGVGNGELFF. The CDR3 DNA reads as TGTGCCAGCAGCTTTGATACAGGGGTTGGTAACGGGGAGCTGTTTTTT.

This chain links TRBV10-3 with TRBJ2-5, with D perhaps matching TRBD2 (5 bases). Germline V gene lookup returns CDR1 ENHRY and CDR2 SYGVKD. The V and J ends lost 3 bases and 4 bases respectively, with 12 bases between them. The CDR3 consists of 14 residues. The CDR3 nucleotides read TGTGCCATCAGTGAAGGAGGTCGGTCAGAGACCCAGTACTTC. Protein product: CAISEGGRSETQYF.

The DNA of the CDR3 is TGTGCCATCAGTGTGAGCGGGGGTTCGAACACCGGGGAGCTGTTTTTT. Protein sequence: CAISVSGGSNTGELFF. The chain couples TRBV10-3 to TRBJ2-2; 8 bases match TRBD2. The CDR3 consists of 16 residues. Germline V gene lookup returns CDR1 ENHRY and CDR2 SYGVKD. Trimming cost V 4 bases and J 0 bases; bases outside gene matches: 4.

Concerning this clonotype itself: A much larger clone sits a single nucleotide away, making a read error possible. This sequence joins TRBV12-3 or TRBV12-4 and TRBJ2-7; 10 nucleotides agree with TRBD1. With 5 bases clipped from V and 6 bases from J, the junction kept 7 bases outside the gene matches. The CDR3 has 14 amino acids. CDR3 protein: CASSRGTGDSEQYF. In nucleotides, the CDR3 is TGTGCCAGCAGTCGGGGGACAGGGGACTCCGAGCAGTACTTC.

The chain combines TRBV4-3 with TRBJ2-2; D not certain. The CDR3 is 13 residues long. Germline values: CDR1 LGHNA, CDR2 YSLEER. V lost 4 bases to trimming and J lost 6 bases, with 9 bases between them. The CDR3 DNA reads TGCGCCAGCAGCCCTTGGACCCCCGGGGAGCTGTTTTTT. Amino acids: CASSPWTPGELFF.

There are many counts of this clonotype. The V gene is TRBV2, the J gene TRBJ2-1, with D perhaps assigned TRBD1 or TRBD2 (5 bases each). Trimming took off 4 bases at V and 14 bases at J, with 15 bases between the two ends. CDR3 length: 12 amino acids. Germline V gene lookup returns CDR1 SNHLY and CDR2 FYNNEI. CDR3 residues: CASSADRGPKFF. DNA for the CDR3: TGTGCCAGCAGTGCTGACCGGGGCCCTAAGTTCTTC.

This clonotype was detected only a few times. The chain employs TRBV28 and TRBJ2-5; a possible D gene is TRBD1 (5 bases). The V gene's germline CDR1 is MDHEN and CDR2 SYDVKM. The length of the CDR3 is 13 residues. V was clipped by 5 bases and J by 2 bases, with 9 bases between them. The CDR3 DNA reads as TGTGCCAGCAGTCAAGGGGATCAAGAGACCCAGTACTTC. Its protein product is CASSQGDQETQYF. Variable domain in full (rest from reference TRBV28 and TRBJ2-5): DVKVTQSSRYLVKRTGEKVFLECVQDMDHENMFWYRQDPGLGLRLIYFSYDVKMKEKGDIPEGYSVSREKKERFSLILESASTNQTSMYLCASSQGDQETQYFGPGTRLLVL.

The chain combines TRBV7-6 with TRBJ2-5, with 9 bases that match TRBD2. The CDR3 is made up of 18 amino acids. V shed 0 bases and J 5 bases; nucleotides not matched to a gene: 13. Germline V gene data show CDR1 as SGHVS and CDR2 as FNYEAQ. The CDR3 is CASSLAAAGGSNGETQYF. The CDR3 DNA sequence: TGTGCCAGCAGCTTAGCAGCTGCGGGAGGGAGCAACGGGGAGACCCAGTACTTC. Supplemented by reference TRBV7-6 and TRBJ2-5, the full variable domain reads GAGVSQSPRYKVTKRGQDVALRCDPISGHVSLYWYRQALGQGPEFLTYFNYEAQQDKSGLPNDRFSAERPEGSISTLTIQRTEQRDSAMYRCASSLAAAGGSNGETQYFGPGTRLLVL.

This clonotype came up many times. This sequence joins TRBV27 and TRBJ2-4; D ambiguous. CDR3 size: 13 residues. V lost 0 bases and J lost 6, with 6 bases in between. Germline V gene data show CDR1 as MNHEY and CDR2 as SMNVEV (reference sequence). The CDR3 DNA follows: TGTGCCAGCAGTTTATCCCGCACAAACATTCAGTACTTC. Amino acids: CASSLSRTNIQYF.

The table lists this clonotype with many counts. CDR3 in DNA: TGTGCCAGCAGTTGGGACAGCAATTCACCCCTCCACTTT. This codes for CASSWDSNSPLHF. The V gene is TRBV27, the J gene TRBJ1-6; TRBD1 aligns across 7 bases. The CDR3 extends over 13 amino acids. CDR1 and CDR2 (germline): MNHEY, SMNVEV (reference sequence). With V trimmed by 4 bases and J by 7 bases, 1 base remained unmatched.

This clonotype was counted only a few times. The gene calls are TRBV10-1 and TRBJ2-1; D is possibly TRBD2 (6 bases). V lost 5 bases and J lost 5, with 13 bases in between. The CDR3 loop spans 14 amino acids. From germline, CDR1 is WNHNN and CDR2 SYGVQD (reference sequence). The CDR3 spells CASSTGLVNNEQFF. In DNA form, the CDR3 reads TGCGCCAGCAGTACGGGACTGGTGAACAATGAGCAGTTCTTC.

This clonotype came up many times. The chain links TRBV10-2 to TRBJ2-2; TRBD2 matches 11 bases. The CDR3 spans 16 residues. Germline CDR1 reads WSHSY; CDR2 reads SAAADI. V shed 3 bases, J shed 6 bases, and the junction held 6 bases outside the gene matches. The CDR3 DNA reads as TGCGCCAGCAGTGAAACTAGCGGGAGTGGCGCCGGGGAGCTGTTTTTT. This codes for CASSETSGSGAGELFF.

The table lists this clonotype with many counts. The rearrangement links TRBV20-1 to TRBJ2-3; 10 bases map to TRBD2. CDR3 length: 14 amino acids. The germline V gene has CDR1 DFQATT and CDR2 SNEGSKA (reference sequence). V gave up 6 bases and J gave up 0 bases; unmatched junction bases: 3. This chain's CDR3 is CSARLAGSTDTQYF. The CDR3, as DNA: TGCAGTGCAAGACTAGCGGGCAGCACAGATACGCAGTATTTT.

At least ten counts were recorded for this clonotype. The chain recombines TRBV24-1 with TRBJ2-2; D not resolved. CDR1 is KGHDR and CDR2 is SFDVKD in the germline V gene. The CDR3 extends over 13 amino acids. Trimming removed 0 bases at V and 6 bases at J, with 4 bases between. The CDR3, as DNA: TGTGCCACCAGTGATTTGCATTCCGGGGAGCTGTTTTTT. This gives the protein CATSDLHSGELFF.

V usage is TRBV9 and J usage is TRBJ1-6; D gene unclear. Germline lookup yields CDR1 SGDLS and CDR2 YYNGEE. The CDR3 is 15 amino acids. With 0 bases removed from V and 4 bases from J, the gap between germline ends came to 8 bases. The CDR3 sequence is CASSVEPDYNSPLHF. The CDR3 DNA reads TGTGCCAGCAGCGTAGAGCCGGATTATAATTCACCCCTCCACTTT.

V gene TRBV10-3 combines with J gene TRBJ2-1; TRBD1 or TRBD2 may be the D gene (6 bases each). This CDR3 comprises 13 residues. V was pared by 6 bases and J by 5 bases, with 11 bases between. Per germline, CDR1 ENHRY and CDR2 SYGVKD. CDR3 amino acids: CAISGQRDNEQFF. The DNA of the CDR3 is TGTGCCATCAGCGGACAGCGGGACAATGAGCAGTTCTTC.

This clonotype was recorded a few times. The CDR3 DNA reads as TGTGCCAGCAGCGCCCCCCGAGAGACCCAGTACTTC. Protein sequence: CASSAPRETQYF. V and J are TRBV9 and TRBJ2-5; unclear D gene. Germline V gene data show CDR1 as SGDLS and CDR2 as YYNGEE. The CDR3 totals 12 residues. The ends were cut back, 3 bases at V and 4 bases at J, with 7 bases in the middle.